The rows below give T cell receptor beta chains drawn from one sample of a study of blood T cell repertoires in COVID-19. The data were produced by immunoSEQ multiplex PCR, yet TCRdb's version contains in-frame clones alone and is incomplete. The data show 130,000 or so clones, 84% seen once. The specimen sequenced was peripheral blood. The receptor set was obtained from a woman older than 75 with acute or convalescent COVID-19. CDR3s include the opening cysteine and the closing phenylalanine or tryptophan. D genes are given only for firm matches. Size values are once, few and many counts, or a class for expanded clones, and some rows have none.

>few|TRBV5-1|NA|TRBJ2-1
CASSLASSYNEQFF
TGCGCCAGCAGCTTGGCGAGCTCCTACAATGAGCAGTTCTTC
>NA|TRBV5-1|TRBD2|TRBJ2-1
CASRGTSYNEQFF
TGCGCCAGCAGAGGGACTAGCTACAATGAGCAGTTCTTC
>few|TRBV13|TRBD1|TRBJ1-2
CASSFRDREMDGYTF
TGTGCCAGCAGCTTCCGGGACAGGGAAATGGATGGCTACACCTTC
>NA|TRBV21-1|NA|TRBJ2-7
CASQQGSFYEQYF
TGTGCCAGCCAACAGGGGAGTTTCTACGAGCAGTACTTC
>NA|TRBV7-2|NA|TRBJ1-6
CASSLGQSNNSPLHF
TGTGCCAGCAGCTTAGGACAGTCCAATAATTCACCCCTCCACTTT
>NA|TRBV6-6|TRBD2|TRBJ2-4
CASSPGPGLVDIQYF
TGTGCCAGCAGTCCCGGCCCGGGACTAGTCGACATTCAGTACTTC
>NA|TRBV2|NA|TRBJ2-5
CASSDSARWETQYF
TGTGCCAGCAGTGATTCAGCCAGGTGGGAGACCCAGTACTTC
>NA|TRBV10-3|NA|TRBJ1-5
CAISAARRGNQPQHF
TGTGCCATCAGTGCTGCGCGAAGAGGCAATCAGCCCCAGCATTTT
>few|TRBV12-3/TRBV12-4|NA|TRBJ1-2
CASTWGQGAGYTF
TGTGCCAGCACCTGGGGGCAGGGCGCGGGCTACACCTTC
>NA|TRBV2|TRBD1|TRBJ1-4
CASNTRQGLNEKLFF
TGTGCCAGCAATACCAGACAGGGCCTTAATGAAAAACTGTTTTTT
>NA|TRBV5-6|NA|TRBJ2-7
CASSPVSSYEQYF
TGTGCCAGCAGCCCGGTTAGCTCCTACGAGCAGTACTTC
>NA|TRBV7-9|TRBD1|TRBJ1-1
CASSRTGSFLDTEAFF
TGTGCCAGCAGCCGGACAGGGAGCTTTCTAGACACTGAAGCTTTCTTT
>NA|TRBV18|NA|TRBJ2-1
CASSRGTALSYNEQFF
TGTGCCAGCTCACGCGGGACAGCCCTCTCCTACAATGAGCAGTTCTTC
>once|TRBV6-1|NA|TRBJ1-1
CASSETTGNTEAFF
TGTGCCAGCAGTGAGACGACAGGGAACACTGAAGCTTTCTTT
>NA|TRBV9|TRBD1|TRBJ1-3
CASSVASPRTGPNTIYF
TGTGCCAGCAGCGTAGCCTCCCCGCGGACAGGACCAAACACCATATATTTT
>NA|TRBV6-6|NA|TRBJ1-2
CASSSATAANYGYTF
TGTGCCAGCAGTTCCGCGACAGCAGCTAACTATGGCTACACCTTC
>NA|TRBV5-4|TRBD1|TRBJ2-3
CASRIQGGNTQYF
TGTGCCAGCCGAATACAAGGGGGCAATACGCAGTATTTT
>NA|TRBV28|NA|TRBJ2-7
CATGQGISYEQYF
TGTGCCACGGGGCAGGGGATCTCCTACGAGCAGTACTTC
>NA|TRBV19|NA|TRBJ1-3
CASSRTPGNTIYF
TGTGCCAGTAGTAGGACACCTGGAAACACCATATATTTT
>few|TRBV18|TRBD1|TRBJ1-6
CASSQQGAYNSPLHF
TGTGCCAGCTCGCAACAGGGGGCCTATAATTCACCCCTCCACTTT
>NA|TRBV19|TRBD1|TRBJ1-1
CASKAGTGQLNTEAFF
TGTGCCAGTAAGGCCGGGACAGGGCAATTGAACACTGAAGCTTTCTTT
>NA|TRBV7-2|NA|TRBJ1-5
CASSLVPEGPQHF
TGTGCCAGCAGCTTAGTGCCCGAGGGGCCCCAGCATTTT
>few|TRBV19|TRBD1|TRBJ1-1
CASNPKGATEAFF
TGTGCCAGTAACCCTAAGGGGGCCACTGAAGCTTTCTTT
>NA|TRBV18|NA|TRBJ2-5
CASSLTYQETQYF
TGTGCCAGCTCACTCACTTACCAAGAGACCCAGTACTTC
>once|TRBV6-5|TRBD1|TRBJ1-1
CAHRGGADTEAFF
TGTGCACATAGAGGGGGCGCGGACACTGAAGCTTTCTTT
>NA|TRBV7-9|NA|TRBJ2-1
CASSSRRIANEQFF
TGTGCCAGCAGCTCCCGCCGAATCGCGAATGAGCAGTTCTTC
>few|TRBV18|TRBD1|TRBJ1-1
CASSPLDRANTEAFF
TGTGCCAGCTCACCTCTGGACAGGGCGAACACTGAAGCTTTCTTT
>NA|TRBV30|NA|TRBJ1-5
CAWSGQAGGNQPQHF
TGTGCCTGGAGTGGGCAGGCCGGGGGCAATCAGCCCCAGCATTTT
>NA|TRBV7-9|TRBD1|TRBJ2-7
CAIQAGATGSRDEQYF
TGTGCCATCCAGGCCGGGGCGACAGGGTCCCGGGACGAGCAGTACTTC
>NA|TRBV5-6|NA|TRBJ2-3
CASSLDYSDTQYF
TGTGCCAGCAGCCTGGACTACTCAGATACGCAGTATTTT
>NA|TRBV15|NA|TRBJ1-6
CATSRRVVDNSPLHF
TGTGCCACCAGCAGGAGAGTAGTGGATAATTCACCCCTCCACTTT
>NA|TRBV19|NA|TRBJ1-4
CASSPTGTPFNEKLFF
TGTGCCAGTAGTCCGACCGGGACACCTTTTAATGAAAAACTGTTTTTT
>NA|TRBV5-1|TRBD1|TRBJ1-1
CASSRGQENTEAFF
TGCGCCAGCAGCCGGGGACAGGAGAACACTGAAGCTTTCTTT
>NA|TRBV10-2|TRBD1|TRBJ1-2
CASSESNVPGGYYGYTF
TGCGCCAGCAGTGAGTCGAACGTTCCAGGGGGGTACTATGGCTACACCTTC
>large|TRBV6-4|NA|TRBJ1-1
CASSEGVFTEAFF
TGTGCCAGCAGTGAGGGAGTTTTCACTGAAGCTTTCTTT
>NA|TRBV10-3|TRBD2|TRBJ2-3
CAISTSGTDTQYF
TGTGCCATCAGCACTAGCGGCACAGATACGCAGTATTTT
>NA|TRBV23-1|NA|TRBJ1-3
CASSPTWSSGNTIYF
TGCGCCAGCAGTCCGACTTGGAGCTCTGGAAACACCATATATTTT